This T cell receptor beta chain originates from a study of T cell repertoires in ileal Crohn's disease. Libraries were prepared by immunoSEQ multiplex PCR; TCRdb keeps only in-frame clonotypes and omits some of them. Among just over 7,000 clones listed, 80% to 95% were seen once. The sequencing input was ileal tissue. This receptor was obtained from an adult with Crohn's disease.

The CDR3 protein is CASSWSGLPNEQFF. CDR3 nucleotides: TGTGCCAGCAGCTGGTCGGGACTCCCCAATGAGCAGTTCTTC. This sequence joins TRBV7-2 and TRBJ2-1; D is possibly TRBD2 (6 bases). In germline, CDR1 is SGHTA, CDR2 FQGNSA. The germline V and J ends were trimmed by 4 bases and 6 bases, with 13 bases remaining between them. This CDR3 contains 14 residues.